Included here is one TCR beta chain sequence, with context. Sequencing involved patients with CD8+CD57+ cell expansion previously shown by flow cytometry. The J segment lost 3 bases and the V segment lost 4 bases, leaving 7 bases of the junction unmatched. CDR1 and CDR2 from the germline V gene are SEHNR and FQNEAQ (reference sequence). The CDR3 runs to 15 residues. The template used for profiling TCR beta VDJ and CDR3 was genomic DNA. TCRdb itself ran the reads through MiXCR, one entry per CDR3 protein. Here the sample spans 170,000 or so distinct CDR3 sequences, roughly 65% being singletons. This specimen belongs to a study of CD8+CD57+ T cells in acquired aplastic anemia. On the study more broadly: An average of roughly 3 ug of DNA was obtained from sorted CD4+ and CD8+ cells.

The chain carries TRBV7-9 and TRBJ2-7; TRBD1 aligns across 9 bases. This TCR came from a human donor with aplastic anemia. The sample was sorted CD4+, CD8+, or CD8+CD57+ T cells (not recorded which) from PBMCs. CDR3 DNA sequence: TGTGCCAGCAGCTCCCAGACAGGGGGACTCTACGAGCAGTACTTC. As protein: CASSSQTGGLYEQYF.